Listed below are T cell receptor beta chains from one sample, sequenced in a study of T cell changes during pregnancy in multiple sclerosis. Some clones are missing from TCRdb's copy, which holds only in-frame ones; the method was immunoSEQ multiplex PCR. The data show about 40,000 clones, with roughly 90% seen just once and about 7.8% held by the top ten. Specimen: CD8+ T cells from peripheral blood mononuclear cells, collected before pregnancy. These receptors all come from a female donor with multiple sclerosis, enrolled in a pregnancy study. The conserved cysteine and the conserved F or W are not part of the CDR3 here.

J: TRBJ2-3
length: 14
V: TRBV6-6
CDR3: ASSRPPGQGTDTQY

J: TRBJ2-7
length: 10
V: TRBV4-2
CDR3: ASSLGGYEQY

J: TRBJ2-7
length: 11
V: TRBV2
CDR3: ATTIADSYEQY

J: TRBJ2-7
length: 15
V: TRBV5-8
CDR3: ASSSGGRELNPYEQY

J: TRBJ2-1
length: 13
V: TRBV9
CDR3: ASSALESSYNEQF

J: .
length: 12
V: TRBV27
CDR3: ASSLLAGGYEQY

J: TRBJ2-4
length: 11
V: TRBV4-1
CDR3: ASSQGQGNIQY

J: TRBJ2-1
length: 14
V: TRBV4-1
CDR3: ASRHVAGSSYNEQF

J: TRBJ2-5
length: 13
V: TRBV6-5
CDR3: ASSYSTAGQETQY

J: TRBJ2-3
length: 18
V: TRBV19
CDR3: ASSIWDRGYKREIPDTQY

J: TRBJ2-7
length: 12
V: TRBV4-1
CDR3: ASSQDWGQGAEY

J: TRBJ2-3
length: 14
V: TRBV4-1
CDR3: ASSHLAGEGADTQY

J: TRBJ1-1
length: 13
V: TRBV27
CDR3: ASSLSAGIVSGAF

J: TRBJ2-3
length: 13
V: TRBV5-1
CDR3: ASSYRQGPTDTQY

J: TRBJ2-7
length: 12
V: TRBV27
CDR3: ASSLSNSIYEQY

J: TRBJ2-3
length: 13
V: TRBV5-6
CDR3: ASSLVGFRSDTQY

J: TRBJ2-7
length: 14
V: TRBV6-5
CDR3: ASSLSQRAGSYEQY

J: TRBJ1-2
length: 11
V: TRBV6-5
CDR3: ASSLTQGYGYT

J: TRBJ1-1
length: 11
V: TRBV5-8
CDR3: ASSRRDTRQAF

J: TRBJ2-1
length: 12
V: TRBV28
CDR3: ASSFSSSYNEQF

J: TRBJ1-5
length: 13
V: TRBV19
CDR3: ASSIVGMSNQPQH

J: TRBJ2-1
length: 13
V: TRBV7-8
CDR3: ASSIRDFSANEQF

J: TRBJ1-1
length: 12
V: TRBV6-5
CDR3: ASSYSSGDTEAF